This T cell receptor (beta chain) is from a study of CD4+ T cells in melanoma. TCRdb's copy holds only in-frame clones and misses some; the assay was immunoSEQ multiplex PCR. The sample lists some 13,000 clones; about three quarters were seen once. Germline V gene sequence: CDR1 MGHRA, CDR2 YSYEKL. This CDR3 spans 17 amino acids. The germline V and J ends were trimmed by 0 bases and 1 base, with 13 bases remaining between them. V gene TRBV4-1 combines with J gene TRBJ2-4, with D uncertain. This clonotype was obtained from a human donor with melanoma. Sequencing used cells from a culture (not recorded whether cultured in vitro). The CDR3 nucleotides are TGCGCCAGCAGCCAAGACTTCTCTCTACCCGCCAAAAACATTCAGTACTTC. Protein product: CASSQDFSLPAKNIQYF.